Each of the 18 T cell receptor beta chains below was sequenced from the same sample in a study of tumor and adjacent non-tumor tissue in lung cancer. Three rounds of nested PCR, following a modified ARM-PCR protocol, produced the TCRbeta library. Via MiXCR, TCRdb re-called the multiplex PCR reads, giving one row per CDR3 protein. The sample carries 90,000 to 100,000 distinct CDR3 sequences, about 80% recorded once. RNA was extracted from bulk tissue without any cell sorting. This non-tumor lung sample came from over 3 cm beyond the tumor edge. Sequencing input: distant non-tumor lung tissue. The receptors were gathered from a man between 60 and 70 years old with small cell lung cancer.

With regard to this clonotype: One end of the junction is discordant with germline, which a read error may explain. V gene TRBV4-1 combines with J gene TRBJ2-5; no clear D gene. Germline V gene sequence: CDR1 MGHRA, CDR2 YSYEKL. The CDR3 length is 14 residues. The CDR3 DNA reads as TGCGCCAGCAGCCAAGACCACAGAAAAGAGACCCAGTGCTTC. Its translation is CASSQDHRKETQCF.

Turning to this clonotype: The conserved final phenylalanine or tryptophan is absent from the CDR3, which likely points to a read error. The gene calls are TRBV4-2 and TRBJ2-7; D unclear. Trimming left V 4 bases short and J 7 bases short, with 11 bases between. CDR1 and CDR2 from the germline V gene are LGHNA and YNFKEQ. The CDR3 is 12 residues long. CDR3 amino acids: CASSREGMEQYI. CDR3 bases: TGTGCCAGCAGCCGAGAAGGTATGGAGCAGTACATC.

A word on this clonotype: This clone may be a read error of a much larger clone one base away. The CDR3 reads CASSRIPGQGADNEQFF. The CDR3 DNA follows: TGTGCCAGCAGTCGTATTCCGGGACAGGGGGCCGACAATGAGCAGTTCTTC. This chain links TRBV7-9 with TRBJ2-1; TRBD1 matches 12 bases. The CDR3 length is 17 residues. CDR1 and CDR2 from the germline V gene are SEHNR and FQNEAQ (reference sequence). The junction had 11 bases not matched to a gene; V was cut back by 6 bases and J by 5 bases.

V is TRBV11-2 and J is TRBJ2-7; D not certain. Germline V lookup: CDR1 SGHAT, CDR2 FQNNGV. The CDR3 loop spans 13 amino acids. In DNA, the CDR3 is TGTGCTGGCAGCTTAACTGGCTCCTACGAGCAGTACGTC. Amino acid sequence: CAGSLTGSYEQYV.

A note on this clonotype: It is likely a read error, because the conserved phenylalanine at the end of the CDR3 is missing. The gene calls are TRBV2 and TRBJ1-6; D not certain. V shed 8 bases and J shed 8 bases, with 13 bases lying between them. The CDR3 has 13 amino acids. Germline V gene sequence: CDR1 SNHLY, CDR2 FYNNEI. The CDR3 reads CASAGYRDSPLHL. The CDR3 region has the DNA TGTGCCAGCGCCGGATATAGGGATTCACCCCTCCACTTA.

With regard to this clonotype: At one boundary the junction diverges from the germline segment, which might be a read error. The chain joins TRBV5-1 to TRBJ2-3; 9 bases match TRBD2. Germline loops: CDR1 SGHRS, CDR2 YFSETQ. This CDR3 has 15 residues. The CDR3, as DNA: TGCGCCAGCGGCTTGATAGCGGGAGAAACAGATACGCAGTATTTT. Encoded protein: CASGLIAGETDTQYF.

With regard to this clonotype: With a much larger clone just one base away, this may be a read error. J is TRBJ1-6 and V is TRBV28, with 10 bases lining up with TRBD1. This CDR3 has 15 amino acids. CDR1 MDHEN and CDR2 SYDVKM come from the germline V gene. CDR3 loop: CTSSYRDRGNSPLHF. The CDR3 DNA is TGTACCAGCAGTTACCGGGACAGGGGAAATTCACCCCTCCACTTT.

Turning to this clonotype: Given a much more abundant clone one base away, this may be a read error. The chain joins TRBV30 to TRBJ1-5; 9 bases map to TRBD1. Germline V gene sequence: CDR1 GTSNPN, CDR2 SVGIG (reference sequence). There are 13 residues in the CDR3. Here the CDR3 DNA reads TGTGCCTGGAGAGGGACAGGGAATCAGCCCGAGCATTTT. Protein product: CAWRGTGNQPEHF.

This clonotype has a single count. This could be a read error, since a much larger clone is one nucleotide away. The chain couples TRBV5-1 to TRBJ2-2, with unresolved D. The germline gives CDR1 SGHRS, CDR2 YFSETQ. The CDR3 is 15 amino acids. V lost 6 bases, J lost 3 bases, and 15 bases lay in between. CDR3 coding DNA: TGCGCCAGCATCGTCGACGGCCGGGACACCGGGGAGCTGTTTTTT. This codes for CASIVDGRDTGELFF.

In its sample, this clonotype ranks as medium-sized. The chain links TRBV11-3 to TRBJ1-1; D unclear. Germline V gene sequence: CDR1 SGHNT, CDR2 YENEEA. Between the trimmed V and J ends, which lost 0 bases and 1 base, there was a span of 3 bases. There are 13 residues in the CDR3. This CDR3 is CASSLERNTEAFF. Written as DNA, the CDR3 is TGTGCCAGCAGCTTAGAGAGGAACACTGAAGCTTTCTTT.

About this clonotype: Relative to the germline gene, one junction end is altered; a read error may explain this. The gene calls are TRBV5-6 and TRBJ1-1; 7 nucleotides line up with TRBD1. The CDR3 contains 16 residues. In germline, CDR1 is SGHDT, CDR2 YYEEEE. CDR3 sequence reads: CSSSLASGTADTQAFF. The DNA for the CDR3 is TGTTCCAGCAGCTTGGCCTCCGGGACAGCGGACACTCAAGCTTTCTTT.

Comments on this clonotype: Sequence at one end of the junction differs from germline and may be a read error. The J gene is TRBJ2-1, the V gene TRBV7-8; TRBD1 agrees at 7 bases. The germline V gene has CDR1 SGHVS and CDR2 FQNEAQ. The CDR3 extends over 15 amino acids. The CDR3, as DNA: TGTGCAAGCAGCTTAGTAGGGGGCTCCTGCAATGAGCAGTTATTC. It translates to CASSLVGGSCNEQLF.

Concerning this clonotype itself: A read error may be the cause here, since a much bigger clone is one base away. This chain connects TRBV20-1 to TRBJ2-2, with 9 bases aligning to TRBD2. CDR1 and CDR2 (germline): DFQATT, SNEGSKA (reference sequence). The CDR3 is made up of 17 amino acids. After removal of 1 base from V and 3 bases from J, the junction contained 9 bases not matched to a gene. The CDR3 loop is CSARVLAGVTDTGELFF. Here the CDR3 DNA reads TGCAGTGCTAGAGTTTTAGCGGGAGTCACAGACACCGGGGAGCTGTTTTTT.

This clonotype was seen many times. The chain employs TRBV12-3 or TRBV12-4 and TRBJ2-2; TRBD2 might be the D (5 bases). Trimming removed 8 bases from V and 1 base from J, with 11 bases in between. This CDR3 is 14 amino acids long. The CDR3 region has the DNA TGTGCCAGCGAGCGGTATCAGAACACCGGGGAGCTGTTTTTT. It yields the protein CASERYQNTGELFF.

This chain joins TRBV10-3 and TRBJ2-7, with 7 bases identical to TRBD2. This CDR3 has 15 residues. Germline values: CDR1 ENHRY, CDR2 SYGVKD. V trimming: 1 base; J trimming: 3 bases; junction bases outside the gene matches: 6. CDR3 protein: CAISELGGDHYEQYF. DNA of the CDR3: TGTGCCATCAGTGAGTTGGGAGGGGACCACTACGAGCAGTACTTC.

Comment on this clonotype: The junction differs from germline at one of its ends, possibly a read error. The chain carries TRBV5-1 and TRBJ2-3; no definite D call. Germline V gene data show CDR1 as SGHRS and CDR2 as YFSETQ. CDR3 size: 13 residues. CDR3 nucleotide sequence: TGCGCCAGCAGCTGGGCTGGTTCAGATACGAAGTATTTT. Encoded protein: CASSWAGSDTKYF.

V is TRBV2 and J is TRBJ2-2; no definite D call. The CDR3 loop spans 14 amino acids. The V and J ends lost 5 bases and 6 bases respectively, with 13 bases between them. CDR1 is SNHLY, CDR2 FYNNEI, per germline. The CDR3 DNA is TGTGCCAGCAGTAGGTCTGGTTGGTCCGGGGAGCTGTTTTTT. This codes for CASSRSGWSGELFF.

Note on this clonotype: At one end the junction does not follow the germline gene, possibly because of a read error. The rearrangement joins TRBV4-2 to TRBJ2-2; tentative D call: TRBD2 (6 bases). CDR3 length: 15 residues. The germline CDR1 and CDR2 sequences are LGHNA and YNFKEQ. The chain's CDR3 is CASSQEGGRTGERCF. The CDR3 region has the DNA TGTGCCAGCAGCCAAGAGGGGGGTAGGACCGGGGAGCGGTGTTTT.